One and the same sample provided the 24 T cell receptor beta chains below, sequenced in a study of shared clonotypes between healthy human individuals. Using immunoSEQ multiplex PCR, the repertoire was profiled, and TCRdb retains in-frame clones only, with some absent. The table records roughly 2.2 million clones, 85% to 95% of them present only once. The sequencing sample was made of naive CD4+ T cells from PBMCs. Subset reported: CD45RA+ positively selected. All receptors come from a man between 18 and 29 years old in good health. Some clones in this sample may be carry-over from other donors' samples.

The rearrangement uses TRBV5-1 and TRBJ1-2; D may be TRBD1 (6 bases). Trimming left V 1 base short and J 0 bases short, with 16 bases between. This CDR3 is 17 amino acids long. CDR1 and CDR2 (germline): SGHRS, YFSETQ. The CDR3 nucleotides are TGCGCCAGCAGCTTGATTTCATGGACAGCTTCTAACTATGGCTACACCTTC. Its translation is CASSLISWTASNYGYTF.

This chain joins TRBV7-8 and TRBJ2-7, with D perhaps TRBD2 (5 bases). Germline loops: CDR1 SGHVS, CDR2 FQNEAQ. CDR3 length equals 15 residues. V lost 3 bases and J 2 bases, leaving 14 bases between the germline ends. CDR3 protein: CASSLVWGETYEQYF. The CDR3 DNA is TGTGCCAGCAGCTTGGTTTGGGGAGAAACCTACGAGCAGTACTTC.

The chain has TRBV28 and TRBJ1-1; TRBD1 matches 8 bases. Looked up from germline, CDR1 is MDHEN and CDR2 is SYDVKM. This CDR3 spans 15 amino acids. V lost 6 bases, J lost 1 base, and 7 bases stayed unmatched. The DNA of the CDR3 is TGTGCCAGCAGCAGAGGGGACAGGAGGAACACTGAAGCTTTCTTT. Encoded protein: CASSRGDRRNTEAFF.

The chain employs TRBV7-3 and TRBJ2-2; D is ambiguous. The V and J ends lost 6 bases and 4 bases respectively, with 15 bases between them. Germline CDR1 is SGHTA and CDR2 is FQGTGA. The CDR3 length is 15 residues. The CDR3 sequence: CASSPADSRTGELFF. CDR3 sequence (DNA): TGTGCCAGCAGTCCGGCAGACTCTCGCACCGGGGAGCTGTTTTTT.

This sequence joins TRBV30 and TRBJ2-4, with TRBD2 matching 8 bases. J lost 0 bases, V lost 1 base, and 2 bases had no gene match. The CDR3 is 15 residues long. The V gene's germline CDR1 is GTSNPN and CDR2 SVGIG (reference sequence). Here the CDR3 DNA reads TGTGCCTGGAGTGGGCGGGAGGTAGCCAAAAACATTCAGTACTTC. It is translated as CAWSGREVAKNIQYF.

Here the CDR3 reads CASSPGGGLQPQHF. DNA of the CDR3: TGCGCCAGCAGCCCAGGGGGGGGGCTTCAGCCCCAGCATTTT. The chain combines TRBV23-1 with TRBJ1-5, with 7 bases matching TRBD1. TRBV23-1 is sorted into the ORF group, with uncertain function. This CDR3 is 14 amino acids long. After removal of 6 bases from V and 6 bases from J, the junction contained 8 bases not matched to a gene.

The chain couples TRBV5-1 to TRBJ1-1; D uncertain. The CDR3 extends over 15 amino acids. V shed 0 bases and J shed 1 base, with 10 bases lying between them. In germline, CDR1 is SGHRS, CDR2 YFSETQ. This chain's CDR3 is CASSLAAGSNTEAFF. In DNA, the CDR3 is TGCGCCAGCAGCTTGGCCGCGGGTTCGAACACTGAAGCTTTCTTT.

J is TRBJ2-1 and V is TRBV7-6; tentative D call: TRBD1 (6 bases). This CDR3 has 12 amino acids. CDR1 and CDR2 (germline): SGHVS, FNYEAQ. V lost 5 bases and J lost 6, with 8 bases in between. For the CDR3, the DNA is TGTGCCAGCAGCCAGGGGTTCAATGAGCAGTTCTTC. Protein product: CASSQGFNEQFF.

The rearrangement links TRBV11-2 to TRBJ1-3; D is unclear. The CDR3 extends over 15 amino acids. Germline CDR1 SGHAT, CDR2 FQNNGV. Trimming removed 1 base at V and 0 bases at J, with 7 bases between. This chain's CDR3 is CASSLVGSSGNTIYF. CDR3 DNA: TGTGCCAGCAGCTTAGTAGGGAGCTCTGGAAACACCATATATTTT.

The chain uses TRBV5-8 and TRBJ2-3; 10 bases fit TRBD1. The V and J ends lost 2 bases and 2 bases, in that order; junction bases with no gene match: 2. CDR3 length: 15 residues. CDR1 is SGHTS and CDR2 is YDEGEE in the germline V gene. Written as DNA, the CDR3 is TGTGCCAGCAGCTTTGGGACAGGGGCCACAGATACGCAGTATTTT. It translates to CASSFGTGATDTQYF.

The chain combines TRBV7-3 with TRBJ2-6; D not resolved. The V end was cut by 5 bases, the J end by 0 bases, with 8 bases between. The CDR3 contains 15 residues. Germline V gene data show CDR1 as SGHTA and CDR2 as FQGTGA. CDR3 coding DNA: TGTGCCAGCAGCCCCCACCCCTCTGGGGCCAACGTCCTGACTTTC. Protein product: CASSPHPSGANVLTF.

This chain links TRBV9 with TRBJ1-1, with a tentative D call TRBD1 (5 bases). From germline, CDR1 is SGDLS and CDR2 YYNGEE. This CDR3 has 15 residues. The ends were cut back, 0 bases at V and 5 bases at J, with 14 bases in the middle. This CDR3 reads CASSVATGGRTEAFF. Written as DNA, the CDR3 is TGTGCCAGCAGCGTAGCTACGGGGGGAAGGACTGAAGCTTTCTTT. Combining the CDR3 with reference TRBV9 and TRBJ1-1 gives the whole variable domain DSGVTQTPKHLITATGQRVTLRCSPRSGDLSVYWYQQSLDQGLQFLIQYYNGEERAKGNILERFSAQQFPDLHSELNLSSLELGDSALYFCASSVATGGRTEAFFGQGTRLTVV.

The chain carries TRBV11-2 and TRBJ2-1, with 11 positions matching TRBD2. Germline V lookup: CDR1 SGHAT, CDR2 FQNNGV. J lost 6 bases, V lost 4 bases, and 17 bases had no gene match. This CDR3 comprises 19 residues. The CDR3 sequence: CASSSFNVHLAGGSNEQFF. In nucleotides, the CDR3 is TGTGCCAGCAGCTCCTTCAACGTACACCTAGCGGGAGGATCCAATGAGCAGTTCTTC.

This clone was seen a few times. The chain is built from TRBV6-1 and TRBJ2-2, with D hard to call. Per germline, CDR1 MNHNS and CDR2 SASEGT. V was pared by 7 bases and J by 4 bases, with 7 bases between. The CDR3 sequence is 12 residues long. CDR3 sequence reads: CASTIITGELFF. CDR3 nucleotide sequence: TGTGCCAGCACCATTATCACCGGGGAGCTGTTTTTT.

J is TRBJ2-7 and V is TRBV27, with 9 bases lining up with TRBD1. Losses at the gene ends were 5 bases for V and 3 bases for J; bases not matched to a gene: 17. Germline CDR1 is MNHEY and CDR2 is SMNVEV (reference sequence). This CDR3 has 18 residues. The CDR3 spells CASSNKPQTGTGHYEQYF. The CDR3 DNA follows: TGTGCCAGCAGTAACAAACCTCAAACCGGGACAGGGCACTACGAGCAGTACTTC.

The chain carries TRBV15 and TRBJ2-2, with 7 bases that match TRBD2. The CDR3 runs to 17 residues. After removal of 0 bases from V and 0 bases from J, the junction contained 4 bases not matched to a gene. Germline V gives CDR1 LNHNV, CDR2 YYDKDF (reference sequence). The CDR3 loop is CATSRDIGLANTGELFF. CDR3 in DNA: TGTGCCACCAGCAGAGATATCGGACTAGCGAACACCGGGGAGCTGTTTTTT.

The CDR3 region is CASSTIGGGQETQYF. CDR3 nucleotides: TGTGCCAGCAGTACCATTGGGGGGGGTCAAGAGACCCAGTACTTC. This chain uses TRBV28 with TRBJ2-5; 7 bases match TRBD2. V shed 5 bases and J 2 bases; nucleotides not matched to a gene: 8. This CDR3 contains 15 residues. CDR1 and CDR2 from the germline V gene are MDHEN and SYDVKM.

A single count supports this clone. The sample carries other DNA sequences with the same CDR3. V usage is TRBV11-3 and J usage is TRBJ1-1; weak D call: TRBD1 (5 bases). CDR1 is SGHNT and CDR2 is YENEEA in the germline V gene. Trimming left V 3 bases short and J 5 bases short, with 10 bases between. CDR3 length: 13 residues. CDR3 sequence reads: CASSFSGGTEAFF. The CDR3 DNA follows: TGTGCCAGCAGCTTTTCCGGGGGGACTGAAGCTTTCTTT.

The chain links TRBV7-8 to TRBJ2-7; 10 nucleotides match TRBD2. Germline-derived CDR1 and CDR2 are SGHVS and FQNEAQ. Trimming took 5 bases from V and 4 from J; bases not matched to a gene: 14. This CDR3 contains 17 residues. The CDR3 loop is CASSPRVLAGDTYEQYF. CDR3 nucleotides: TGTGCCAGCAGCCCTAGGGTGCTAGCGGGAGATACTTACGAGCAGTACTTC.

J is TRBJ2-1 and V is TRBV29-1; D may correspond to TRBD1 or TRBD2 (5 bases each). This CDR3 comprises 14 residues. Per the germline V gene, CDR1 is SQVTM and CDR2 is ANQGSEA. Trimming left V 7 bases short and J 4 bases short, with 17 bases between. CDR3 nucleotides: TGCAGCGGGACCCCCGGGACCCTATACAATGAGCAGTTCTTC. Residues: CSGTPGTLYNEQFF.

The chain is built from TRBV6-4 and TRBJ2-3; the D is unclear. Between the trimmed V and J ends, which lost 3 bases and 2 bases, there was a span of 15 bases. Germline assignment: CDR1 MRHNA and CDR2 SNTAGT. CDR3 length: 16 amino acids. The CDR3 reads CASSDPPLYLTDTQYF. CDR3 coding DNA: TGTGCCAGCAGTGATCCCCCCCTGTACCTCACAGATACGCAGTATTTT.

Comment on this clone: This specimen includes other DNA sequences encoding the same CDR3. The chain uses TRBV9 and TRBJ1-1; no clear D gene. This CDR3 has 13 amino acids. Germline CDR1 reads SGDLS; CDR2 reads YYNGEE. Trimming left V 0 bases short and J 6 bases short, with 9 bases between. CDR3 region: CASSVVVGAEAFF. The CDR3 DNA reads TGTGCCAGCAGCGTAGTTGTGGGAGCTGAAGCTTTCTTT.

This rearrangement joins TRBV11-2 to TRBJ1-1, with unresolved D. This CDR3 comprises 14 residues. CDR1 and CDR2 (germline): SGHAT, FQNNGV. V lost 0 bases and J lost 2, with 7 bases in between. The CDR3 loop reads CASSLDPFNTEAFF. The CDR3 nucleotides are TGTGCCAGCAGCTTAGATCCCTTTAACACTGAAGCTTTCTTT.

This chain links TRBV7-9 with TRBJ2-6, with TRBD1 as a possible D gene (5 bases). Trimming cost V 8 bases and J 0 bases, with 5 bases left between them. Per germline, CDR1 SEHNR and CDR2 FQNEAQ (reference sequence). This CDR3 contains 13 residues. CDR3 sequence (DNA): TGTGCCAGCGGGGCCTCTGGGGCCAACGTCCTGACTTTC. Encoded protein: CASGASGANVLTF.